This paragraph reports one T cell receptor beta chain. The antigen remains unidentified. TCRdb's table, derived via immunoSEQ multiplex PCR, lists solely in-frame clones and lacks some. The table has approximately 980,000 clones, roughly 72% seen once. This record belongs to a study of shared clonotypes between healthy human individuals. Germline loops: CDR1 MGHRA, CDR2 YSYEKL. CDR3 length equals 16 residues. Trimming took 4 bases from V and 2 from J, leaving 14 bases between them. Study-wide findings and caveats: Rarefaction showed that sequencing of sorted subsets was incomplete (despite large depth). Naive subsets generally had larger estimated richness than memory subsets.

The clonotype originates from a man between 18 and 35 years old in good health. The rearrangement uses TRBV4-1 and TRBJ1-4, with a tentative D call TRBD1 (6 bases). Sequencing was carried out using memory CD4+ T cells sorted from blood. The subset: CD45RA-negative fraction. The CDR3 region has the DNA TGCGCCAGCAGCCGACCCTCCGGACAGACTAATGAAAAACTGTTTTTT. Amino acids: CASSRPSGQTNEKLFF.